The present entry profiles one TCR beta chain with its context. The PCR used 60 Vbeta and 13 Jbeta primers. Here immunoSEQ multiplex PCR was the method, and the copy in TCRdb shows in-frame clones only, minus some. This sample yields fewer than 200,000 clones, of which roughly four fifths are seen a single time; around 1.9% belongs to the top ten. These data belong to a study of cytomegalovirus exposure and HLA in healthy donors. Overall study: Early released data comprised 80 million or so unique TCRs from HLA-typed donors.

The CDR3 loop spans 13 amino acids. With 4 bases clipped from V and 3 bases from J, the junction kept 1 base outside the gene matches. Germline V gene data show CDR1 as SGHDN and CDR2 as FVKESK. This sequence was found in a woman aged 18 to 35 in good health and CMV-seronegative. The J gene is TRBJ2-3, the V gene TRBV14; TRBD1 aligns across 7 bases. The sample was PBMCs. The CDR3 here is CASSLQGTDTQYF. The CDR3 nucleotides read TGTGCCAGCAGCCTACAGGGGACAGATACGCAGTATTTT.